Presented here are 3 T cell receptor beta chains from one specimen sequenced in a study of cytomegalovirus exposure and HLA in healthy donors. Vbeta (60) and Jbeta (13) primers were used in the PCR. This table comes from immunoSEQ multiplex PCR, and its TCRdb copy is limited to in-frame clones, with some not included. The sample includes about 150,000 clones, about 75% seen only once; the top ten take 1.7%. The specimen was PBMCs. These receptors were obtained from a woman younger than 45 in good health and CMV-seronegative.

V gene TRBV6-5 combines with J gene TRBJ1-6; no firm D call. CDR3 length equals 14 residues. V was trimmed by 7 bases and J by 0 bases, leaving 7 bases between them. Looked up from germline, CDR1 is MNHEY and CDR2 is SVGAGI. CDR3 DNA: TGTGCCAGCAAACCCAGCTCCTATAATTCACCCCTCCACTTT. It translates to CASKPSSYNSPLHF.

This chain links TRBV7-8 with TRBJ2-1, with D possibly matching TRBD1 (5 bases). The V end lost 3 bases, the J end lost 1 base, and 10 bases lay between the germline ends. In germline, CDR1 is SGHVS, CDR2 FQNEAQ. The length of the CDR3 is 15 residues. The CDR3 nucleotides are TGTGCCAGCAGCTTCAGACAGCGTTCCTACAATGAGCAGTTCTTC. Translated, it gives CASSFRQRSYNEQFF.

This chain uses TRBV7-6 with TRBJ1-4, with D unresolved. The germline V gene encodes CDR1 SGHVS and CDR2 FNYEAQ. V was trimmed by 4 bases and J by 4 bases, leaving 7 bases between them. The CDR3 covers 13 residues. CDR3 DNA: TGTGCCAGCAGCTCGAGGGTTAATGAAAAACTGTTTTTT. Amino acids: CASSSRVNEKLFF.